A single sample gave rise to the 2 T cell receptor beta chains below, sequenced in a study of T cells in tuberculosis. Some clones are missing from TCRdb's copy, which holds only in-frame ones; the method was immunoSEQ multiplex PCR. The table has tens of thousands of clones, 93% seen once. Input material: PBMCs. Source of these receptors: a donor aged 10-29 years with latent tuberculosis or without tuberculosis infection.

J is TRBJ2-7 and V is TRBV11-2; 13 positions agree with TRBD2. With V trimmed by 1 base and J by 9 bases, 9 bases remained unmatched. Looked up from germline, CDR1 is SGHAT and CDR2 is FQNNGV. This CDR3 comprises 16 residues. The CDR3 DNA reads as TGTGCCAGCAGCTTAGGGACTAGCGGGAGACCTGTCGGGCAGTACTTC. This encodes CASSLGTSGRPVGQYF.

This clone turned up a few times. This chain uses TRBV7-6 with TRBJ2-7, with D possibly TRBD2 on 6 matching bases. Germline V lookup: CDR1 SGHVS, CDR2 FNYEAQ. Between the trimmed V and J ends, which lost 1 base and 1 base, there was a span of 8 bases. The CDR3 contains 14 residues. CDR3 DNA sequence: TGTGCCAGCAGCTTAGAGGAGGGATCCTACGAGCAGTACTTC. Translation: CASSLEEGSYEQYF.